Following are 14 T cell receptor beta chains from one sample sequenced in a study of T cells in Graves' hyperthyroidism and ophthalmopathy. TCR beta CDR3 regions were amplified from RNA. Primed by the HTBI set, a first-round RT-PCR was run on the TCR CDR3. Using its own MiXCR run on the multiplex PCR reads, TCRdb lists one record per CDR3 protein. This table holds some 720,000 distinct CDR3 sequences, about 15% found once. Sequencing input: blood. These receptors were collected from a man between 18 and 29 years old with Graves' hyperthyroidism.

This clonotype has just a few counts. This chain links TRBV3-1 with TRBJ2-7, with 10 bases aligning to TRBD2. This CDR3 has 15 residues. Germline V gene sequence: CDR1 LGHDT, CDR2 YNNKEL (reference sequence). The junction had 7 bases not matched to a gene; V was cut back by 4 bases and J by 4 bases. CDR3 in DNA: TGTGCCAGCAGCCCGGGAGGTAGCGGGAGGTACGAGCAGTACTTC. It yields the protein CASSPGGSGRYEQYF.

This clonotype was counted between two and nine times. CDR3 protein: CATSDLPRDRELDIQYF. The CDR3 coding sequence is TGTGCCACCAGTGATTTACCCCGGGACAGGGAACTGGACATTCAGTACTTC. The chain is built from TRBV24-1 and TRBJ2-4; 9 bases align to TRBD1. This CDR3 has 17 amino acids. The V and J ends lost 1 base and 8 bases, in that order; junction bases with no gene match: 11. Germline V gene data show CDR1 as KGHDR and CDR2 as SFDVKD.

This clonotype was detected many times. This chain's CDR3 is CAWSVPGRNYEQYF. The CDR3 DNA reads TGTGCCTGGAGTGTACCCGGACGTAACTACGAGCAGTACTTC. This chain links TRBV30 with TRBJ2-7; D remains ambiguous. Trimming took 0 bases from V and 3 from J, leaving 12 bases between them. The CDR3 has 14 amino acids. Looked up from germline, CDR1 is GTSNPN and CDR2 is SVGIG (reference sequence).

This clonotype was recorded many times. The chain is built from TRBV7-9 and TRBJ2-3; D possibly corresponds to TRBD1 (6 bases). CDR1 and CDR2 (germline): SEHNR, FQNEAQ (reference sequence). The V gene lost 5 bases and the J gene lost 5 bases, with 14 bases spanning the gap. This CDR3 spans 14 amino acids. Here the CDR3 reads CASSNRERRDTQYF. The CDR3, as DNA: TGTGCCAGCAGCAACAGGGAAAGACGAGATACGCAGTATTTT.

As concerns this clonotype: Possible read error: a much larger clone is one base away. This rearrangement joins TRBV30 to TRBJ2-7; D may be TRBD2 (6 bases). There are 14 residues in the CDR3. CDR1 and CDR2 from the germline V gene are GTSNPN and SVGIG (reference sequence). Trimming shortened V by 5 bases and J by 3 bases, and 17 bases separated the two germline ends. As DNA, the CDR3 is TGTGCCTGGCGTGGAGGGAGGACCCTCTACGAGCAGTACTTC. Amino acids: CAWRGGRTLYEQYF.

This clonotype was observed many times. DNA for the CDR3: TGTGCCAGCAGTTTAGACGGCCATCGAAATGAGCAGTTCTTC. It specifies CASSLDGHRNEQFF. V usage is TRBV12-3 or TRBV12-4 and J usage is TRBJ2-1; D unclear. This CDR3 has 14 residues. V was cut by 1 base and J by 7 bases, with 11 bases left in between.

This clonotype was seen at least ten times. DNA for the CDR3: TGTGCCAGCAGTTTAAGGAGGGCCCCTGGCTACACCTTC. Its protein is CASSLRRAPGYTF. The chain couples TRBV12-3 or TRBV12-4 to TRBJ1-2; no firm D call. The length of the CDR3 is 13 residues. Trimming shortened V by 2 bases and J by 7 bases, and 11 bases separated the two germline ends.

The gene calls are TRBV25-1 and TRBJ2-3; no reliable D call. The V and J ends lost 5 bases and 1 base respectively, with 10 bases between them. CDR1 is MGHDK and CDR2 is SYGVNS in the germline V gene. The CDR3 consists of 14 residues. The CDR3 DNA reads TGTGCCAGCAGTCGCCCTCTAGGCACAGATACGCAGTATTTT. It translates to CASSRPLGTDTQYF.

This clonotype was observed at least ten times. The chain has TRBV2 and TRBJ1-1; D gene ambiguous. The CDR3 loop spans 15 amino acids. Per the germline V gene, CDR1 is SNHLY and CDR2 is FYNNEI. Trimming shortened V by 3 bases and J by 2 bases, and 13 bases separated the two germline ends. This CDR3 reads CASSEMDGGNTEAFF. The CDR3 DNA reads TGTGCCAGCAGTGAGATGGACGGAGGTAACACTGAAGCTTTCTTT.

This clonotype was seen only a few times. The chain is built from TRBV9 and TRBJ2-2; D unclear. Germline lookup yields CDR1 SGDLS and CDR2 YYNGEE. Trimming removed 0 bases at V and 6 bases at J, with 9 bases between. The CDR3 runs to 14 residues. CDR3 coding DNA: TGTGCCAGCAGCGTAGGGCTCGGACCCGGGGAGCTGTTTTTT. It codes for CASSVGLGPGELFF.

The CDR3 DNA reads TGCAGCGTTGACAGGGGGCTTACCGGGGAGCTGTTTTTT. Translation: CSVDRGLTGELFF. The chain joins TRBV29-1 to TRBJ2-2; 8 bases map to TRBD1. The CDR3 is made up of 13 amino acids. Germline CDR1 and CDR2: SQVTM and ANQGSEA. Trimming at V came to 3 bases and at J to 5 bases, leaving 2 bases not matched to a gene.

The chain couples TRBV18 to TRBJ1-5, with TRBD1 matching 7 bases. This CDR3 has 15 residues. Germline CDR1 KGHSH, CDR2 LQKENI. V trimming: 6 bases; J trimming: 0 bases; junction bases outside the gene matches: 5. The CDR3 reads CASSPDRYSNQPQHF. CDR3 sequence (DNA): TGTGCCAGCTCCCCGGACAGGTATAGCAATCAGCCCCAGCATTTT.

There are a few counts of this clonotype. This rearrangement joins TRBV20-1 to TRBJ2-3; 10 nucleotides agree with TRBD2. CDR1 is DFQATT and CDR2 is SNEGSKA in the germline V gene (reference sequence). The CDR3 contains 15 residues. CDR3 sequence reads: CSVKPLAGDTDTQYF. CDR3 nucleotide sequence: TGCAGCGTTAAACCGCTAGCGGGAGACACAGATACGCAGTATTTT.

This clonotype was found a few times. The V gene is TRBV19, the J gene TRBJ1-2; 7 nucleotides match TRBD1. Per germline, CDR1 LNHDA and CDR2 SQIVND (reference sequence). The CDR3 sequence is 16 residues long. The V gene end was trimmed by 7 bases and the J gene end by 1 base; junction bases not matched to a gene: 12. Written as DNA, the CDR3 is TGTGCCAGTACCCCGCAACGACAGGGACGTAACTATGGCTACACCTTC. Translating gives CASTPQRQGRNYGYTF.